This T cell receptor (beta chain) was sequenced for a study of siplizumab effects on memory and regulatory T cells. Approximately 100,000 TCR templates per sample were assayed. Measured with immunoSEQ multiplex PCR; TCRdb has only the in-frame clones, and not every one. This table holds about 110,000 clones, around 90% found once. Per germline, CDR1 SGHNT and CDR2 YYREEE (reference sequence). Deletions cut 1 base from V and 5 bases from J, with 15 bases between. The CDR3 totals 15 residues. This chain uses TRBV5-4 with TRBJ2-5; D is perhaps TRBD1 (5 bases). This receptor was obtained from a human donor in good health. The sequenced sample consisted of Tregs sorted from blood. Here the CDR3 reads CASSLHQGVRETQYF. The CDR3, as DNA: TGTGCCAGCAGCTTGCACCAGGGCGTGAGGGAGACCCAGTACTTC.